The rows below give T cell receptor beta chains drawn from one sample of a study of cytomegalovirus exposure and HLA in healthy donors. Only in-frame clones appear in the TCRdb table, and some are missing; sequencing was by immunoSEQ multiplex PCR. The table records about 55,000 clones, about 80% of them present only once. Source material: PBMCs. These receptors were collected from a female donor in good health and CMV-seronegative. CDR3s include the opening cysteine and the closing phenylalanine or tryptophan. A D gene is named only where the DNA matches it firmly. Where a row states a size, it is once, few, many or the class of an expanded clone; other rows omit it.

d_call | j_call | clone_size | v_call | cdr3_aa | cdr3_nt
TRBD1 | TRBJ1-1 | - | TRBV30 | CAWKGQPNTEAFF | TGTGCCTGGAAGGGACAGCCGAACACTGAAGCTTTCTTT
- | TRBJ1-5 | - | TRBV2 | CASRKRDNQPQHF | TGTGCCAGCCGTAAGAGGGACAATCAGCCCCAGCATTTT
- | TRBJ1-1 | - | TRBV29-1 | CSVEDRGSTEAFF | TGCAGCGTTGAAGACCGAGGGTCCACTGAAGCTTTCTTT
TRBD2 | TRBJ2-1 | - | TRBV5-1 | CASSFTSGPKSSYNEQFF | TGCGCCAGCAGCTTCACTAGCGGACCTAAGAGCTCCTACAATGAGCAGTTCTTC
- | TRBJ2-5 | - | TRBV7-9 | CASSTLLGAQTQYF | TGTGCCAGCAGCACCCTCCTAGGTGCACAGACCCAGTACTTC
- | TRBJ1-6 | - | TRBV9 | CASSVGPGEFSPLHF | TGTGCCAGCAGCGTAGGGCCTGGGGAGTTTTCACCCCTCCACTTT
- | TRBJ2-2 | - | TRBV10-3 | CAISEGNTGELFF | TGTGCCATCAGTGAGGGCAACACCGGGGAGCTGTTTTTT
- | TRBJ1-3 | - | TRBV30 | CAWSTGSGNTIYF | TGTGCCTGGAGTACAGGGTCGGGAAACACCATATATTTT
- | TRBJ2-1 | - | TRBV27 | CASSLFSRSSYNEQFF | TGTGCCAGCAGTTTATTTTCCCGGAGCTCCTACAATGAGCAGTTCTTC
- | TRBJ2-7 | - | TRBV15 | CATSLGGSYEQYF | TGTGCCACCAGCCTGGGGGGCTCCTACGAGCAGTACTTC
- | TRBJ1-1 | - | TRBV29-1 | CSVAGEAFF | TGCAGCGTAGCCGGTGAAGCTTTCTTT
TRBD2 | TRBJ2-5 | - | TRBV4-3 | CASSQTPSSGGAETQYF | TGCGCCAGCAGCCAAACCCCTTCTAGCGGGGGGGCAGAGACCCAGTACTTC
TRBD2 | TRBJ2-3 | - | TRBV4-3 | CASSYIAGNTDTQYF | TGCGCCAGCAGCTATATAGCGGGGAACACAGATACGCAGTATTTT
TRBD1 | TRBJ2-7 | once | TRBV7-6 | CASSLDRVGYGQYF | TGTGCCAGCAGCCTGGACAGGGTGGGTTACGGGCAGTACTTC
- | TRBJ2-2 | - | TRBV7-9 | CASSLWTDNTGELFF | TGTGCCAGCAGCCTTTGGACAGATAACACCGGGGAGCTGTTTTTT
TRBD1 | TRBJ1-1 | - | TRBV5-1 | CASSLLYRGQNTEAFF | TGCGCCAGCAGCCTCCTATACAGGGGGCAGAACACTGAAGCTTTCTTT
TRBD1 | TRBJ2-7 | once | TRBV11-2 | CASSPGTVRYEQYF | TGTGCCAGCAGCCCGGGGACAGTTAGATACGAGCAGTACTTC
TRBD1 | TRBJ1-4 | - | TRBV19 | CASSLDRVDEKLFF | TGTGCCAGTAGTTTGGACAGGGTAGATGAAAAACTGTTTTTT
- | TRBJ2-7 | - | TRBV13 | CASSLFTWTTNEQYF | TGTGCCAGCAGCTTATTTACCTGGACTACTAACGAGCAGTACTTC
TRBD1 | TRBJ1-1 | few | TRBV11-3 | CASSLDGDSDEAFF | TGTGCCAGCAGCTTAGATGGGGACAGCGATGAAGCTTTCTTT
- | TRBJ1-4 | - | TRBV30 | CAGAPDMTAPNEKLFF | TGTGCCGGAGCGCCCGATATGACCGCCCCTAATGAAAAACTGTTTTTT
TRBD1 | TRBJ2-7 | - | TRBV6-5 | CASSYRDRGAYEQYF | TGTGCCAGCAGTTACCGGGACAGGGGCGCGTACGAGCAGTACTTC
- | TRBJ1-1 | - | TRBV7-9 | CASRTKTNTEAFF | TGTGCCAGCAGGACTAAAACGAACACTGAAGCTTTCTTT
TRBD1 | TRBJ1-5 | - | TRBV6-6 | CASSWGQGAGQPQHF | TGTGCCAGCAGTTGGGGACAGGGGGCAGGTCAGCCCCAGCATTTT
TRBD1 | TRBJ1-6 | - | TRBV5-6 | CASSTDRGPSPLHF | TGTGCCAGCAGCACGGACAGGGGGCCTTCACCCCTCCACTTT
TRBD1 | TRBJ1-1 | - | TRBV6-5 | CASSYRHRGQAFF | TGTGCCAGCAGTTACCGACACAGGGGGCAAGCTTTCTTT
- | TRBJ2-7 | - | TRBV5-4 | CASSLRDNGVYEQYF | TGTGCCAGCAGCTTGCGGGACAACGGGGTCTACGAGCAGTACTTC
- | TRBJ1-5 | - | TRBV21-1 | CASSKYFPATGSNQPQHF | TGTGCCAGCAGCAAATATTTCCCGGCGACTGGCAGCAATCAGCCCCAGCATTTT